The rows below give T cell receptor beta chains drawn from one sample of a study of blood T cell repertoires in COVID-19. Only in-frame clones appear in the TCRdb table, and some are missing; sequencing was by immunoSEQ multiplex PCR. The data contain 180,000 or so clones, around 85% of them seen just once; the ten biggest clones take up roughly 8%. The source material was peripheral blood. The receptors here all came from a woman aged 60-75 years with acute or convalescent COVID-19. Both conserved end residues are trimmed from each CDR3. Fields, in order: V gene, D gene, CDR3 length, J gene, CDR3 protein. D genes are given only for firm matches.

TRBV5-1	.	13	TRBJ1-3	ASSLGQHSGNTIY
TRBV5-1	.	13	TRBJ1-2	ASSLGGGRDYGYT
TRBV18	.	12	TRBJ1-6	ASSPPGEGSPLH
TRBV5-6	.	12	TRBJ1-1	ASSPLQGNTEAF
TRBV2	.	11	TRBJ2-5	ASSDGSKETQY
TRBV5-1	.	12	TRBJ2-3	ASRVEPSTDTQY
TRBV5-8	.	9	TRBJ1-1	ASSAYVEAF
TRBV13	.	12	TRBJ2-1	ASSLGQGYNEQF
TRBV15	.	12	TRBJ1-1	ATSRVPRATEAF
TRBV2	TRBD1	13	TRBJ1-2	ASRTGDFGDYGYT
TRBV28	TRBD1	10	TRBJ2-3	AGQTSTDTQY
TRBV3-1/TRBV3-2	TRBD1	14	TRBJ1-1	ASSPSGTAVPGEAF
TRBV6-5	TRBD1	11	TRBJ2-7	ASRRQGAYEQY
TRBV7-9	.	11	TRBJ2-1	ASSHMRDHEQF
TRBV18	TRBD1	13	TRBJ1-1	ASSPETGGNPEAF
TRBV2	TRBD2	15	TRBJ2-3	ASSASGSPASTDTQY
TRBV28	.	14	TRBJ1-4	ASSFSIGRTNEKLF
TRBV27	.	16	TRBJ2-1	ASSLSMPRQGRSNEQF
TRBV19	.	11	TRBJ1-1	ASSAGGNTEAF
TRBV28	.	13	TRBJ2-2	ASSPGTLNTGELF